The 20 T cell receptor beta chains below all came from one sample that was sequenced in a study of control samples from healthy donors and cancer patients. The method was immunoSEQ multiplex PCR; TCRdb's version includes in-frame clones alone and lacks a portion of them. Counted here are some 150,000 clones, about nine tenths occurring once; the ten biggest clones make up more than 3%. Sample: blood. The receptors originated from a man aged 30 to 45 in good health.

This rearrangement joins TRBV19 to TRBJ2-2, with TRBD2 identical over 12 bases. After removal of 6 bases from V and 6 bases from J, the junction contained 8 bases not matched to a gene. Germline V gives CDR1 LNHDA, CDR2 SQIVND (reference sequence). The CDR3 covers 16 residues. The chain's CDR3 is CASRETGTSGSGELFF. In nucleotides, the CDR3 is TGTGCCAGTAGAGAAACCGGGACTAGCGGGTCCGGGGAGCTGTTTTTT.

This chain links TRBV19 with TRBJ2-1; D may match TRBD1 or TRBD2 (6 bases each). Trimming pared 2 bases from V and 6 bases from J, leaving 11 bases between. The germline gives CDR1 LNHDA, CDR2 SQIVND (reference sequence). The CDR3 extends over 14 amino acids. In DNA form, the CDR3 reads TGTGCCAGTAGTATAATCGGAGGGGGCAATGAGCAGTTCTTC. Its protein is CASSIIGGGNEQFF. Supplemented by reference TRBV19 and TRBJ2-1, the full variable domain reads DGGITQSPKYLFRKEGQNVTLSCEQNLNHDAMYWYRQDPGQGLRLIYYSQIVNDFQKGDIAEGYSVSREKKESFPLTVTSAQKNPTAFYLCASSIIGGGNEQFFGPGTRLTVL.

This clone occurred once. The same CDR3 arises from other DNA sequences in this sample as well. The V gene is TRBV11-2, the J gene TRBJ1-1; D call uncertain. This CDR3 region has 13 residues. With 1 base removed from V and 1 base from J, the gap between germline ends came to 4 bases. The germline V gene has CDR1 SGHAT and CDR2 FQNNGV. The CDR3 DNA reads as TGTGCCAGCAGCTTAGGTGGGAACACTGAAGCTTTCTTT. This gives the protein CASSLGGNTEAFF. Combining the CDR3 with reference TRBV11-2 and TRBJ1-1 gives the whole variable domain EAGVAQSPRYKIIEKRQSVAFWCNPISGHATLYWYQQILGQGPKLLIQFQNNGVVDDSQLPKDRFSAERLKGVDSTLKIQPAKLEDSAVYLCASSLGGNTEAFFGQGTRLTVV.

The CDR3 sequence is CASSLSGGTGLGEKLFF. In nucleotides, the CDR3 is TGTGCCAGCAGTTTATCAGGAGGGACAGGGTTGGGTGAAAAACTGTTTTTT. The gene calls are TRBV27 and TRBJ1-4; 9 bases are shared with TRBD1. This CDR3 spans 17 amino acids. Germline values: CDR1 MNHEY, CDR2 SMNVEV (reference sequence). The V segment lost 0 bases and the J segment 7 bases; nucleotides outside the gene matches: 9.

This chain connects TRBV6-5 to TRBJ1-2; D gene uncertain. The germline CDR1 and CDR2 sequences are MNHEY and SVGAGI. V lost 2 bases and J 4 bases, leaving 11 bases between the germline ends. This CDR3 comprises 14 residues. DNA for the CDR3: TGTGCCAGCAGTTACGCTATCGTGGGCTATGGCTACACCTTC. It is translated as CASSYAIVGYGYTF.

The chain has TRBV10-3 and TRBJ1-3, with D unclear. Germline values: CDR1 ENHRY, CDR2 SYGVKD. The CDR3 runs to 14 residues. V lost 4 bases, J lost 0 bases, and 7 bases lay in between. CDR3 DNA: TGTGCCATCAGTGGGTCAGGCTCTGGAAACACCATATATTTT. It codes for CAISGSGSGNTIYF.

This chain uses TRBV11-2 with TRBJ2-7; D is unresolved. The CDR3 totals 16 residues. The germline CDR1 and CDR2 sequences are SGHAT and FQNNGV. Between the trimmed V and J ends, which lost 5 bases and 5 bases, there was a span of 22 bases. The CDR3 nucleotides read TGTGCCAGCAGCCGTTGGTTTTCCAGTACCGTGAACGAGCAGTACTTC. Translation gives CASSRWFSSTVNEQYF.

CDR3 bases: TGTGCCAGCGCCAAGAGGCATGGCTACACCTTC. It codes for CASAKRHGYTF. This chain connects TRBV28 to TRBJ1-2; D ambiguous. The V end lost 8 bases, the J end lost 6 bases, and 10 bases lay between the germline ends. The CDR3 is 11 residues long. CDR1 is MDHEN, CDR2 SYDVKM, per germline.

The chain carries TRBV27 and TRBJ1-1; 9 bases line up with TRBD1. The CDR3 covers 15 residues. Germline assignment: CDR1 MNHEY and CDR2 SMNVEV (reference sequence). V gave up 4 bases and J gave up 1 base; unmatched junction bases: 4. CDR3 region: CASSSRTGENTEAFF. The CDR3 DNA sequence: TGTGCCAGCAGTTCACGGACAGGGGAGAACACTGAAGCTTTCTTT.

This clone showed up just once. V gene TRBV14 combines with J gene TRBJ2-7; 9 nucleotides agree with TRBD1. V lost 2 bases and J lost 2; bases outside the gene matches: 4. The CDR3 consists of 15 residues. CDR1 and CDR2 from the germline V gene are SGHDN and FVKESK. The CDR3 DNA is TGTGCCAGCAGCCAAAGCGGACAGGGGCCCTACGAGCAGTACTTC. Translating it yields CASSQSGQGPYEQYF.

The chain uses TRBV29-1 and TRBJ1-2; D is perhaps TRBD1 (5 bases). Germline V lookup: CDR1 SQVTM, CDR2 ANQGSEA. This CDR3 region has 14 residues. V lost 3 bases and J lost 4, with 15 bases in between. CDR3 coding DNA: TGCAGCGTTGACCCTTGGGGGTCCCTCTATGGCTACACCTTC. As protein: CSVDPWGSLYGYTF.

A few counts support this clone. The J gene is TRBJ1-2, the V gene TRBV10-3; no firm D call. The CDR3 spans 15 residues. The germline gives CDR1 ENHRY, CDR2 SYGVKD. V shed 3 bases and J shed 2 bases, with 13 bases lying between them. The CDR3 sequence: CAISDTTHRNYGYTF. The CDR3 DNA reads as TGTGCCATCAGTGATACGACACACCGCAACTATGGCTACACCTTC.

The V call is TRBV7-9, the J call TRBJ2-6; the D is unclear. Trimming stripped 1 base from V and 0 bases from J, with 13 bases between. The CDR3 runs 18 residues. Germline assignment: CDR1 SEHNR and CDR2 FQNEAQ (reference sequence). The CDR3 loop reads CASSLGMATLSGANVLTF. The CDR3 DNA is TGTGCCAGCAGCTTAGGGATGGCCACTCTCTCTGGGGCCAACGTCCTGACTTTC.

This sequence joins TRBV14 and TRBJ2-1; D could derive from TRBD1 or TRBD2 (5 bases each). This CDR3 is built from 15 residues. The V end lost 3 bases, the J end lost 4 bases, and 13 bases lay between the germline ends. Germline loops: CDR1 SGHDN, CDR2 FVKESK. Here the CDR3 reads CASSQSGPLYNEQFF. In DNA form, the CDR3 reads TGTGCCAGCAGCCAGTCGGGACCTCTTTACAATGAGCAGTTCTTC.

The chain has TRBV11-2 and TRBJ1-1; the D is unclear. Germline V CDR1 and CDR2: SGHAT, FQNNGV. The CDR3 contains 12 residues. V shed 4 bases and J shed 1 base, with 4 bases lying between them. CDR3 in amino acids: CASSSRNTEAFF. The CDR3 DNA reads TGTGCCAGCAGCTCCCGGAACACTGAAGCTTTCTTT.

The J gene is TRBJ1-3, the V gene TRBV9; D unresolved. Germline CDR1 is SGDLS and CDR2 is YYNGEE. There are 15 residues in the CDR3. The germline V and J ends were trimmed by 4 bases and 0 bases, with 11 bases remaining between them. The CDR3 sequence: CASSLTGSSGNTIYF. CDR3 bases: TGTGCCAGCAGCCTTACCGGGTCCTCTGGAAACACCATATATTTT.

This chain's CDR3 is CASSESGRARLSNQPQHF. CDR3 nucleotides: TGTGCCAGCAGTGAATCGGGGCGGGCCCGGTTAAGCAATCAGCCCCAGCATTTT. V and J are TRBV2 and TRBJ1-5, with D possibly matching TRBD1 (5 bases). The germline gives CDR1 SNHLY, CDR2 FYNNEI. CDR3 length: 18 residues. Trimming removed 2 bases from V and 1 base from J, with 18 bases in between. The complete variable domain, with remaining parts taken from reference TRBV2 and TRBJ1-5, reads EPEVTQTPSHQVTQMGQEVILRCVPISNHLYFYWYRQILGQKVEFLVSFYNNEISEKSEIFDDQFSVERPDGSNFTLKIRSTKLEDSAMYFCASSESGRARLSNQPQHFGDGTRLSIL.

This clone was recorded only once. The J gene is TRBJ2-3, the V gene TRBV21-1; the D segment call TRBD2 is taken from the table without a DNA check. TRBV21-1 corresponds to a pseudogene. CDR3 length: 15 amino acids. In DNA, the CDR3 is TGTGCCAGCAGCGCCCTAGCTCGGCACACAGATACGCAGTATTTT. Its protein is CASSALARHTDTQYF.

J is TRBJ2-2 and V is TRBV2; D is undetermined. The V gene's germline CDR1 is SNHLY and CDR2 FYNNEI. Trimming stripped 6 bases from V and 6 bases from J, with 23 bases between. CDR3 length equals 17 residues. The CDR3 is CASRQQTGLTVPGELFF. In nucleotides, the CDR3 is TGTGCCAGCAGACAACAGACCGGGCTTACTGTCCCCGGGGAGCTGTTTTTT.

In regard to this clone: Its ends do not fully match the called genes, so a read error is possible. The CDR3 protein is CASSYSRTGGGYGHTF. The CDR3 nucleotides read TGTGCCAGCAGTTACTCTCGGACAGGGGGTGGCTATGGCCACACCTTC. V is TRBV6-5 and J is TRBJ1-2, with TRBD1 identical over 10 bases. This CDR3 contains 16 residues. The germline gives CDR1 MNHEY, CDR2 SVGAGI.